Presented here are 14 T cell receptor beta chains from one specimen sequenced in a study of graft-versus-host responses after intestinal transplantation. Sequenced by immunoSEQ multiplex PCR; TCRdb stores in-frame clones only, minus some. The sample consists of some 62,000 clones, more than 90% of them appearing once. What these receptors recognize is not known. The input for sequencing was unstimulated CD8+ T cells sorted from spleen or lymph node cells, taken before transplant. These TCRs come from a human donor who was the organ donor for an intestinal transplant.

V is TRBV19 and J is TRBJ1-2; 10 bases are a match to TRBD1. This CDR3 has 13 amino acids. Germline CDR1 LNHDA, CDR2 SQIVND (reference sequence). The ends lost 9 bases at V and 6 bases at J; junction bases unmatched: 7. The CDR3 DNA reads TGTGCCAGCGGTTCGACAGGGGGCGATGGCTACACCTTC. It yields the protein CASGSTGGDGYTF.

The gene calls are TRBV4-1 and TRBJ2-7, with 7 bases aligning to TRBD1. The CDR3 contains 14 residues. J gave up 0 bases and V 4 bases, and 3 bases lay outside the gene matches. The V gene's germline CDR1 is MGHRA and CDR2 YSYEKL. In DNA form, the CDR3 reads TGCGCCAGCAGCCTGGCAGGGGGCTCCTACGAGCAGTACTTC. Its protein is CASSLAGGSYEQYF.

This clone was observed a single time. The chain links TRBV30 to TRBJ1-5, with 9 nucleotides matching TRBD1. Losses at the gene ends were 2 bases for V and 6 bases for J; bases not matched to a gene: 8. Germline CDR1 GTSNPN, CDR2 SVGIG (reference sequence). The CDR3 totals 15 residues. The CDR3 DNA follows: TGTGCCTGGAGTCCAACAGGGGGCAAAACTCAGCCCCAGCATTTT. Translation: CAWSPTGGKTQPQHF.

The gene calls are TRBV11-2 and TRBJ2-7, with TRBD2 as a possible D gene (6 bases). The CDR3 extends over 15 amino acids. Trimming removed 7 bases from V and 6 bases from J, with 22 bases in between. Germline CDR1 and CDR2: SGHAT and FQNNGV. Here the CDR3 reads CASKVGKRKEGEQYF. As DNA, the CDR3 is TGTGCCAGCAAGGTGGGGAAGAGGAAGGAGGGCGAGCAGTACTTC. The full variable domain, with the rest looked up from reference TRBV11-2 and TRBJ2-7, is EAGVAQSPRYKIIEKRQSVAFWCNPISGHATLYWYQQILGQGPKLLIQFQNNGVVDDSQLPKDRFSAERLKGVDSTLKIQPAKLEDSAVYLCASKVGKRKEGEQYFGPGTRLTVT.

V is TRBV6-1 and J is TRBJ2-7, with 8 positions matching TRBD1. J was trimmed by 6 bases and V by 7 bases; bases with no gene match: 14. The CDR3 runs to 15 residues. Per germline, CDR1 MNHNS and CDR2 SASEGT. DNA for the CDR3: TGTGCCAGCACCATGACCCCGGGACAGGAGCGCGAGCAGTACTTC. It codes for CASTMTPGQEREQYF.

The chain is built from TRBV30 and TRBJ2-1; D possibly corresponds to TRBD1 (6 bases). The CDR3 length is 13 residues. V gave up 3 bases and J gave up 4 bases, with 10 bases separating them. Germline values: CDR1 GTSNPN, CDR2 SVGIG (reference sequence). The DNA of the CDR3 is TGTGCCTGGAGCGGGACAAATTACAATGAGCAGTTCTTC. Translating it yields CAWSGTNYNEQFF. Combining the CDR3 with reference TRBV30 and TRBJ2-1 gives the whole variable domain SQTIHQWPATLVQPVGSPLSLECTVEGTSNPNLYWYRQAAGRGLQLLFYSVGIGQISSEVPQNLSASRPQDRQFILSSKKLLLSDSGFYLCAWSGTNYNEQFFGPGTRLTVL.

The chain carries TRBV4-3 and TRBJ2-7; perhaps TRBD1 as D (5 bases). Deletions cut 8 bases from V and 9 bases from J, with 23 bases between. The CDR3 is 14 residues long. Germline CDR1 and CDR2: LGHNA and YSLEER. CDR3 DNA sequence: TGCGCCAGCCGACCAGGCCAGGGTCTCCACGGGCAGTACTTC. This gives the protein CASRPGQGLHGQYF.

The chain recombines TRBV18 with TRBJ2-1; D perhaps matches TRBD2 (5 bases). The CDR3 is made up of 13 amino acids. Trimming left V 3 bases short and J 3 bases short, with 6 bases between. Germline V CDR1 and CDR2: KGHSH, LQKENI. CDR3 region: CASSPEDYNEQFF. The CDR3 DNA sequence: TGTGCCAGCTCACCGGAGGACTACAATGAGCAGTTCTTC. Combining the CDR3 with reference TRBV18 and TRBJ2-1 gives the whole variable domain NAGVMQNPRHLVRRRGQEARLRCSPMKGHSHVYWYRQLPEEGLKFMVYLQKENIIDESGMPKERFSAEFPKEGPSILRIQQVVRGDSAAYFCASSPEDYNEQFFGPGTRLTVL.

The genes are TRBV28 and TRBJ1-4; D is unresolved. V lost 1 base, J lost 8 bases, and 14 bases lay in between. Germline V gives CDR1 MDHEN, CDR2 SYDVKM. The CDR3 spans 15 residues. CDR3 nucleotides: TGTGCCAGCAGTTTATTGACCCAAACCAGGGAAAAACTGTTTTTT. It codes for CASSLLTQTREKLFF.

This chain connects TRBV7-6 to TRBJ2-5; TRBD2 is a possible D gene (6 bases). The CDR3 runs 15 residues. Germline values: CDR1 SGHVS, CDR2 FNYEAQ. V lost 4 bases and J 0 bases, leaving 12 bases between the germline ends. CDR3 amino acids: CASSSFGGNQETQYF. Here the CDR3 DNA reads TGTGCCAGCAGCTCGTTCGGAGGGAACCAAGAGACCCAGTACTTC.

The chain recombines TRBV19 with TRBJ1-1; D is unclear. Germline V gene data show CDR1 as LNHDA and CDR2 as SQIVND (reference sequence). Trimming took off 5 bases at V and 3 bases at J, with 10 bases between the two ends. The CDR3 extends over 13 amino acids. CDR3 DNA sequence: TGTGCCAGTAGTTTTTCGGGTTACACTGAAGCTTTCTTT. It translates to CASSFSGYTEAFF.

This clone has just one count. Here the CDR3 reads CASGQRETQYF. CDR3 nucleotides: TGTGCCAGCGGACAAAGAGAGACCCAGTACTTC. J is TRBJ2-5 and V is TRBV6-5; D is possibly TRBD1 (5 bases). The CDR3 has 11 residues. The germline V and J ends were trimmed by 8 bases and 4 bases, with 8 bases remaining between them. The V gene's germline CDR1 is MNHEY and CDR2 SVGAGI.

The chain links TRBV28 to TRBJ2-1, with unresolved D. Germline CDR1 and CDR2: MDHEN and SYDVKM. The ends were cut back, 7 bases at V and 2 bases at J, with 6 bases in the middle. The CDR3 consists of 12 residues. The CDR3 spells CASKPPYNEQFF. CDR3 nucleotides: TGTGCCAGCAAGCCACCCTACAATGAGCAGTTCTTC.

The gene calls are TRBV5-1 and TRBJ1-5; D remains ambiguous. Trimming removed 0 bases from V and 1 base from J, with 5 bases in between. The germline gives CDR1 SGHRS, CDR2 YFSETQ. The CDR3 has 14 amino acids. The CDR3 loop is CASSLDSSNQPQHF. CDR3 nucleotide sequence: TGCGCCAGCAGCTTGGACTCCAGCAATCAGCCCCAGCATTTT. The whole variable domain, filled in from reference TRBV5-1 and TRBJ1-5, reads KAGVTQTPRYLIKTRGQQVTLSCSPISGHRSVSWYQQTPGQGLQFLFEYFSETQRNKGNFPGRFSGRQFSNSRSEMNVSTLELGDSALYLCASSLDSSNQPQHFGDGTRLSIL.